These 26 T cell receptor beta chains share one sample of origin, sequenced in a study of blood T cell repertoires in COVID-19. Clones were sequenced by immunoSEQ multiplex PCR, and TCRdb holds only the in-frame ones, with some missing. The sample shows fewer than 250,000 clones, roughly four fifths of them seen only once. Sequencing input: peripheral blood. The source is a middle-aged woman with acute or convalescent COVID-19.

The chain couples TRBV5-6 to TRBJ1-1, with D perhaps matching TRBD1 (5 bases). This CDR3 contains 15 residues. Germline CDR1 is SGHDT and CDR2 is YYEEEE. V was trimmed by 2 bases and J by 1 base, leaving 12 bases between them. CDR3 bases: TGTGCCAGCAGCTTCAGGACATCTGGGAACACTGAAGCTTTCTTT. Amino acid sequence: CASSFRTSGNTEAFF. Full variable domain (outside the CDR3, taken from reference TRBV5-6 and TRBJ1-1): DAGVTQSPTHLIKTRGQQVTLRCSPKSGHDTVSWYQQALGQGPQFIFQYYEEEERQRGNFPDRFSGHQFPNYSSELNVNALLLGDSALYLCASSFRTSGNTEAFFGQGTRLTVV.

The chain recombines TRBV7-8 with TRBJ1-5, with D perhaps matching TRBD1 (6 bases). This CDR3 contains 14 residues. Germline V gives CDR1 SGHVS, CDR2 FQNEAQ. Trimming removed 5 bases at V and 3 bases at J, with 11 bases between. The CDR3 DNA reads TGTGCCAGCAGCCCAAACAGGGACAATCAGCCCCAGCATTTT. Amino acid sequence: CASSPNRDNQPQHF.

This chain uses TRBV11-3 with TRBJ2-1; possible D gene TRBD2, 5 bases. Trimming left V 2 bases short and J 8 bases short, with 13 bases between. Germline CDR1 and CDR2: SGHNT and YENEEA. CDR3 length: 14 amino acids. This CDR3 is CASSLLPGSDEQFF. DNA for the CDR3: TGTGCCAGCAGCTTACTACCGGGGAGCGATGAGCAGTTCTTC.

This chain connects TRBV18 to TRBJ1-5; TRBD1 might be the D (6 bases). Per the germline V gene, CDR1 is KGHSH and CDR2 is LQKENI. This CDR3 comprises 13 residues. V shed 3 bases and J shed 5 bases, with 8 bases lying between them. CDR3 in amino acids: CASSPGTYQPQHF. CDR3 bases: TGTGCCAGCTCACCCGGGACATATCAGCCCCAGCATTTT. The full variable domain, with the rest looked up from reference TRBV18 and TRBJ1-5, is NAGVMQNPRHLVRRRGQEARLRCSPMKGHSHVYWYRQLPEEGLKFMVYLQKENIIDESGMPKERFSAEFPKEGPSILRIQQVVRGDSAAYFCASSPGTYQPQHFGDGTRLSIL.

The V call is TRBV30, the J call TRBJ1-3; the D gene is possibly TRBD1 (6 bases). Trimming cost V 5 bases and J 0 bases, with 8 bases left between them. Looked up from germline, CDR1 is GTSNPN and CDR2 is SVGIG (reference sequence). CDR3 length: 13 residues. The CDR3 nucleotides are TGTGCCTGGGGACAGATCTCTGGAAACACCATATATTTT. Translating it yields CAWGQISGNTIYF.

The rearrangement joins TRBV7-8 to TRBJ1-6; D is perhaps TRBD1 (6 bases). Germline V gene data show CDR1 as SGHVS and CDR2 as FQNEAQ. V lost 1 base and J 6 bases, leaving 16 bases between the germline ends. CDR3 length: 17 residues. CDR3 coding DNA: TGTGCCAGCAGCTTAGAAGGCTCAGGGGTGGGTAATTCACCCCTCCACTTT. Residues: CASSLEGSGVGNSPLHF. The full variable domain, in which reference TRBV7-8 and TRBJ1-6 provide the parts outside the CDR3, is GAGVSQSPRYKVAKRGQDVALRCDPISGHVSLFWYQQALGQGPEFLTYFQNEAQLDKSGLPSDRFFAERPEGSVSTLKIQRTQQEDSAVYLCASSLEGSGVGNSPLHFGNGTRLTVT.

This chain uses TRBV25-1 with TRBJ1-2; 7 nucleotides line up with TRBD1. The CDR3 length is 14 residues. Germline lookup yields CDR1 MGHDK and CDR2 SYGVNS. V lost 3 bases and J lost 6; bases outside the gene matches: 7. The CDR3 nucleotides are TGTGCCAGCAGTGATAGGGGGCAGGGGGATGGCTACACCTTC. This translates into CASSDRGQGDGYTF.

The chain has TRBV30 and TRBJ1-1, with D possibly matching TRBD1 (6 bases). V was trimmed by 5 bases and J by 1 base, leaving 11 bases between them. CDR3 size: 13 residues. Per the germline V gene, CDR1 is GTSNPN and CDR2 is SVGIG (reference sequence). The CDR3 is CAWGDIANTEAFF. In DNA, the CDR3 is TGTGCCTGGGGGGACATAGCGAACACTGAAGCTTTCTTT. The complete variable domain, with remaining parts taken from reference TRBV30 and TRBJ1-1, reads SQTIHQWPATLVQPVGSPLSLECTVEGTSNPNLYWYRQAAGRGLQLLFYSVGIGQISSEVPQNLSASRPQDRQFILSSKKLLLSDSGFYLCAWGDIANTEAFFGQGTRLTVV.

The chain recombines TRBV5-1 with TRBJ2-1; perhaps TRBD2 as D (5 bases). V dropped 2 bases and J dropped 2 bases, with 11 bases sitting between them. The CDR3 has 15 residues. Looked up from germline, CDR1 is SGHRS and CDR2 is YFSETQ. CDR3 sequence: CASSLLERPYNEQFF. CDR3 DNA: TGCGCCAGCAGCTTACTAGAGCGGCCCTACAATGAGCAGTTCTTC.

V is TRBV11-2 and J is TRBJ1-2, with D perhaps matching TRBD1 (6 bases). The V gene lost 0 bases and the J gene lost 5 bases, with 13 bases spanning the gap. Germline CDR1 reads SGHAT; CDR2 reads FQNNGV. The length of the CDR3 is 15 residues. CDR3 bases: TGTGCCAGCAGCTTAGATGGGGGGGCGCCGTATGGCTACACCTTC. Its protein is CASSLDGGAPYGYTF.

This clone was found once. DNA for the CDR3: TGCGCCAGCAGCGCTGGACTAGCGGGGGGCACAGATACGCAGTATTTT. It encodes CASSAGLAGGTDTQYF. The chain joins TRBV10-1 to TRBJ2-3; 13 bases align to TRBD2. The CDR3 spans 16 residues. Germline lookup yields CDR1 WNHNN and CDR2 SYGVQD (reference sequence). J lost 1 base, V lost 6 bases, and 4 bases had no gene match.

The V and J genes are TRBV11-2 and TRBJ2-7; a weak D match, TRBD1 (5 bases). The CDR3 has 14 amino acids. Per germline, CDR1 SGHAT and CDR2 FQNNGV. V gave up 0 bases and J gave up 2 bases, with 8 bases separating them. In nucleotides, the CDR3 is TGTGCCAGCAGCTTAGAATTCAGGGCCTACGAGCAGTACTTC. Protein: CASSLEFRAYEQYF.

Only one count was recorded for this clone. This chain uses TRBV2 with TRBJ2-7, with 8 bases aligning to TRBD1. The CDR3 is made up of 14 amino acids. The V segment lost 4 bases and the J segment 5 bases; nucleotides outside the gene matches: 7. Germline V CDR1 and CDR2: SNHLY, FYNNEI. Here the CDR3 reads CASSGSQGEDEQYF. The CDR3, as DNA: TGTGCCAGCAGTGGGTCACAGGGGGAGGACGAGCAGTACTTC.

The chain couples TRBV6-2 or TRBV6-3 to TRBJ1-1; D remains ambiguous. The CDR3 loop spans 14 amino acids. The V gene's germline CDR1 is MNHEY and CDR2 SVGEGT. V lost 2 bases, J lost 5 bases, and 12 bases lay in between. In DNA form, the CDR3 reads TGTGCCAGCAGTTACACCACGGGAGGGACTGAAGCTTTCTTT. Translated, it gives CASSYTTGGTEAFF.

The rearrangement uses TRBV5-6 and TRBJ1-2, with a weak D call TRBD1 (5 bases). V was shortened by 0 bases and J by 4 bases, with 19 bases between the two germline ends. Germline V gene sequence: CDR1 SGHDT, CDR2 YYEEEE. The CDR3 loop spans 17 amino acids. CDR3 coding DNA: TGTGCCAGCAGCTTGGTATCCGACAGATTGGGGGGCTATGGCTACACCTTC. Translating gives CASSLVSDRLGGYGYTF.

The J gene is TRBJ1-1, the V gene TRBV9; D remains unclear. CDR3 length equals 13 residues. Germline V gene lookup returns CDR1 SGDLS and CDR2 YYNGEE. Trimming pared 3 bases from V and 7 bases from J, leaving 13 bases between. CDR3 sequence reads: CASSANPQIEAFF. CDR3 DNA: TGTGCCAGCAGCGCCAACCCCCAGATTGAAGCTTTCTTT.

The V and J genes are TRBV10-2 and TRBJ2-7; 10 bases line up with TRBD2. CDR1 and CDR2 from the germline V gene are WSHSY and SAAADI. CDR3 length: 14 amino acids. After removal of 4 bases from V and 2 bases from J, the junction contained 2 bases not matched to a gene. The CDR3 DNA reads as TGCGCCAGCAGTGGACTAGCGGGTACCTACGAGCAGTACTTC. This encodes CASSGLAGTYEQYF.

This clone was recorded a few times. The V call is TRBV4-1, the J call TRBJ1-2; 10 bases match TRBD1. Germline V lookup: CDR1 MGHRA, CDR2 YSYEKL. The CDR3 sequence is 15 residues long. V lost 4 bases and J lost 8; bases outside the gene matches: 10. The CDR3 DNA sequence: TGCGCCAGCAGCCCGGGAGGGGGACAGGGGAAAGGCTACACCTTC. Translating it yields CASSPGGGQGKGYTF.

The chain employs TRBV7-8 and TRBJ2-2; TRBD2 might be the D (5 bases). The V end was cut by 3 bases, the J end by 0 bases, with 5 bases between. This CDR3 contains 14 residues. CDR1 and CDR2 from the germline V gene are SGHVS and FQNEAQ. The CDR3 DNA follows: TGTGCCAGCAGCTTCGGGGCGAACACCGGGGAGCTGTTTTTT. Its translation is CASSFGANTGELFF.

This clone has a handful of counts. Here the CDR3 reads CASSPMALMNTEAFF. As DNA, the CDR3 is TGTGCCAGCAGCCCGATGGCTTTAATGAACACTGAAGCTTTCTTT. The V gene is TRBV6-5, the J gene TRBJ1-1, with D unclear. Trimming shortened V by 6 bases and J by 0 bases, and 14 bases separated the two germline ends. The CDR3 consists of 15 residues. From germline, CDR1 is MNHEY and CDR2 SVGAGI.

This clone was detected only a few times. The chain links TRBV11-3 to TRBJ2-7; 9 nucleotides match TRBD2. CDR1 and CDR2 from the germline V gene are SGHNT and YENEEA. This CDR3 has 16 amino acids. J gave up 5 bases and V 1 base, and 9 bases lay outside the gene matches. The CDR3 DNA reads TGTGCCAGCAGCTTAGGGGGCGGGGGGGCCGCACACGAGCAGTACTTC. Translation: CASSLGGGGAAHEQYF.

The V and J genes are TRBV2 and TRBJ1-2, with D perhaps TRBD1 (5 bases). There are 16 residues in the CDR3. CDR1 is SNHLY and CDR2 is FYNNEI in the germline V gene. V was shortened by 8 bases and J by 4 bases, with 23 bases between the two germline ends. CDR3 sequence: CASLYLLTVPTYGYTF. CDR3 nucleotide sequence: TGTGCCAGCCTTTACCTCTTGACAGTTCCCACCTATGGCTACACCTTC.

V is TRBV2 and J is TRBJ2-2; D may be TRBD1 (6 bases). Trimming cost V 6 bases and J 6 bases, with 11 bases left between them. Germline V CDR1 and CDR2: SNHLY, FYNNEI. CDR3 size: 13 residues. As DNA, the CDR3 is TGTGCCAGCAGCAGGACAGCGGCCGGGGAGCTGTTTTTT. This sequence encodes CASSRTAAGELFF.

This rearrangement joins TRBV5-1 to TRBJ1-2; D remains unclear. Germline V gene lookup returns CDR1 SGHRS and CDR2 YFSETQ. The CDR3 consists of 13 residues. V was pared by 7 bases and J by 4 bases, with 14 bases between. The CDR3 is CASGEDLFYGYTF. The CDR3 bases are TGCGCCAGCGGAGAGGATCTTTTCTATGGCTACACCTTC.

The genes are TRBV9 and TRBJ2-1, with 12 positions matching TRBD2. V was clipped by 2 bases and J by 4 bases; unmatched bases: 7. The CDR3 covers 17 residues. The germline CDR1 and CDR2 sequences are SGDLS and YYNGEE. The chain's CDR3 is CASSVLAGGPQYNEQFF. The DNA of the CDR3 is TGTGCCAGCAGCGTCCTAGCGGGGGGGCCTCAATACAATGAGCAGTTCTTC.

This rearrangement joins TRBV3-1 (or the pseudogene TRBV3-2) to TRBJ1-2; 12 positions agree with TRBD1. Trimming removed 4 bases from V and 2 bases from J; junction bases left unmatched: 14. Per germline, CDR1 LGHDT and CDR2 YNNKEL (reference sequence). This CDR3 is built from 19 residues. CDR3 DNA: TGTGCCAGCAGCCGAGAGGTCCCGGGACAGGGGGCGCGAAACTATGGCTACACCTTC. Amino acids: CASSREVPGQGARNYGYTF.